A single sample gave rise to the 8 T cell receptor beta chains below, sequenced in a study of T cells after posttransplantation cyclophosphamide. Cells defined as naive were viable CD3+CD4+ or CD3+CD8+ and CCR7+CD45RA+CD45RO-CD95-CD27+CD28+. The repertoire was sequenced with immunoSEQ multiplex PCR; TCRdb's copy has only in-frame clones and lacks some. The sample gives 31,000 or so clones, 80% to 95% of which show up once; just under 0.25% is in the top ten. Sequencing used naive CD4+ T cells sorted from PBMCs. These receptors were obtained from a woman in her sixties in good health, CMV-negative, and a related stem cell transplant donor.

In its sample, this clone was seen once. The V and J genes are TRBV27 and TRBJ2-1, with 9 bases lining up with TRBD1. Germline CDR1 and CDR2: MNHEY and SMNVEV (reference sequence). The junction had 7 bases not matched to a gene; V was cut back by 6 bases and J by 4 bases. CDR3 length equals 15 residues. In DNA, the CDR3 is TGTGCCAGCAGAAAGACAGGGGGGCGTTACAATGAGCAGTTCTTC. Amino acid sequence: CASRKTGGRYNEQFF.

The J gene is TRBJ2-1, the V gene TRBV18; D is ambiguous. Trimming pared 1 base from V and 12 bases from J, leaving 13 bases between. Looked up from germline, CDR1 is KGHSH and CDR2 is LQKENI. The CDR3 contains 13 residues. CDR3 loop: CASSPQSSLGQFF. The CDR3 nucleotides read TGTGCCAGCTCACCACAATCTAGTTTGGGGCAGTTCTTC.

V gene TRBV11-2 combines with J gene TRBJ1-5; no clear D gene. This CDR3 is 12 amino acids long. The V gene lost 2 bases and the J gene lost 5 bases, with 4 bases spanning the gap. Germline V gene lookup returns CDR1 SGHAT and CDR2 FQNNGV. The chain's CDR3 is CASSLSDQPQHF. The CDR3 DNA is TGTGCCAGCAGCTTATCGGATCAGCCCCAGCATTTT.

The V and J genes are TRBV7-2 and TRBJ1-4, with D possibly TRBD1 on 6 matching bases. The CDR3 has 14 amino acids. Trimming removed 5 bases from V and 7 bases from J, with 14 bases in between. Germline CDR1 is SGHTA and CDR2 is FQGNSA. CDR3 loop: CASSLQGYGEKLFF. The CDR3, as DNA: TGTGCCAGCAGCCTACAGGGTTACGGTGAAAAACTGTTTTTT. The variable domain in full, completed from reference TRBV7-2 and TRBJ1-4, reads GAGVSQSPSNKVTEKGKDVELRCDPISGHTALYWYRQSLGQGLEFLIYFQGNSAPDKSGLPSDRFSAERTGGSVSTLTIQRTQQEDSAVYLCASSLQGYGEKLFFGSGTQLSVL.

The chain couples TRBV5-6 to TRBJ2-2, with D maybe TRBD2 (6 bases). Germline CDR1 is SGHDT and CDR2 is YYEEEE. CDR3 length equals 16 residues. The V end was cut by 4 bases, the J end by 6 bases, with 19 bases between. The CDR3 coding sequence is TGTGCCAGCAGCCCGAGGCCGGGCGGGGTTTCCGGGGAGCTGTTTTTT. Translating it yields CASSPRPGGVSGELFF.

The rearrangement joins TRBV28 to TRBJ1-5; D unresolved. The CDR3 has 14 amino acids. Trimming took 8 bases from V and 5 from J, leaving 16 bases between them. The germline gives CDR1 MDHEN, CDR2 SYDVKM. This CDR3 reads CASRRGAPHQPQHF. In DNA, the CDR3 is TGTGCCAGCCGGCGAGGAGCGCCACATCAGCCCCAGCATTTT.

This clone was recorded only once. The gene calls are TRBV11-3 and TRBJ2-7, with 9 bases identical to TRBD2. After removal of 5 bases from V and 3 bases from J, the junction contained 2 bases not matched to a gene. The CDR3 length is 13 residues. CDR1 is SGHNT and CDR2 is YENEEA in the germline V gene. The CDR3 spells CASSLSGSYEQYF. Written as DNA, the CDR3 is TGTGCCAGCAGCCTTAGCGGGAGCTACGAGCAGTACTTC.

This clone was recorded only once. The rearrangement joins TRBV2 to TRBJ1-5; D is ambiguous. Trimming stripped 4 bases from V and 0 bases from J, with 10 bases between. The CDR3 contains 15 residues. CDR1 is SNHLY, CDR2 FYNNEI, per germline. For the CDR3, the DNA is TGTGCCAGCAGTGTTCTACGGGATAGCAATCAGCCCCAGCATTTT. Translating it yields CASSVLRDSNQPQHF.